One sample yielded the 27 T cell receptor beta chains listed below, sequenced in a study of CD8+ T cells in alopecia areata. Extracted RNA was reverse transcribed into cDNA, the sequencing template. Only in-frame clones appear in the TCRdb table, and some are missing; sequencing was by immunoSEQ multiplex PCR. In the table there are some 150,000 clones, about 60% of which are singletons. The sample consisted of CD4+ T cells sorted from blood, taken at week 0. These receptors were collected from a human donor with alopecia areata.

This clone was found a few times. This sequence joins TRBV11-2 and TRBJ2-5; D gene ambiguous. Germline CDR1 SGHAT, CDR2 FQNNGV. Trimming took 2 bases from V and 1 from J, leaving 8 bases between them. The CDR3 sequence is 14 residues long. CDR3 sequence reads: CASSLTLTQETQYF. The CDR3 DNA sequence: TGTGCCAGCAGCTTAACACTTACCCAAGAGACCCAGTACTTC.

This chain links TRBV15 with TRBJ1-1; tentative D call: TRBD1 (5 bases). The V and J ends lost 5 bases and 5 bases respectively, with 9 bases between them. The CDR3 has 12 residues. Germline CDR1 is LNHNV and CDR2 is YYDKDF (reference sequence). CDR3 nucleotides: TGTGCCACCAGCTGGGACGGGACTGAAGCTTTCTTT. This gives the protein CATSWDGTEAFF.

The chain combines TRBV9 with TRBJ2-5; the match to TRBD2 covers 11 bases. The junction had 2 bases not matched to a gene; V was cut back by 3 bases and J by 4 bases. The CDR3 runs 14 residues. Germline V CDR1 and CDR2: SGDLS, YYNGEE. CDR3 bases: TGTGCCAGCAGCGCCCTAGCGGGGGGAGAGACCCAGTACTTC. Translation: CASSALAGGETQYF.

This chain uses TRBV5-1 with TRBJ1-6; the match to TRBD1 covers 9 bases. V gave up 4 bases and J gave up 8 bases; unmatched junction bases: 4. This CDR3 is 14 amino acids long. From germline, CDR1 is SGHRS and CDR2 YFSETQ. The CDR3 DNA sequence: TGCGCCAGCAGCCTCGGACAGGGGCATTCACCCCTCCACTTT. Amino acid sequence: CASSLGQGHSPLHF.

The V and J genes are TRBV29-1 and TRBJ1-1; D is ambiguous. Trimming stripped 6 bases from V and 4 bases from J, with 21 bases between. Germline CDR1 and CDR2: SQVTM and ANQGSEA. CDR3 size: 15 residues. The CDR3 region has the DNA TGCAGCGTCACCCTGGCGGGGAAAAGGAGCACTGAAGCTTTCTTT. The encoded protein is CSVTLAGKRSTEAFF. The variable domain in full, completed from reference TRBV29-1 and TRBJ1-1, reads SAVISQKPSRDICQRGTSLTIQCQVDSQVTMMFWYRQQPGQSLTLIATANQGSEATYESGFVIDKFPISRPNLTFSTLTVSNMSPEDSSIYLCSVTLAGKRSTEAFFGQGTRLTVV.

The chain has TRBV11-2 and TRBJ2-1, with 12 bases matching TRBD2. CDR1 and CDR2 from the germline V gene are SGHAT and FQNNGV. The CDR3 runs to 16 residues. J gave up 8 bases and V 5 bases, and 10 bases lay outside the gene matches. The CDR3 loop is CASSDRWGLAGDEQFF. CDR3 bases: TGTGCCAGCAGCGACCGATGGGGACTAGCGGGCGATGAGCAGTTCTTC.

The V and J genes are TRBV21-1 and TRBJ1-5. TRBV21-1 is a pseudogene segment. The CDR3 length is 17 residues. The CDR3 nucleotides are TGTGCCAGCAGCAAAGTGGCCCAGGAGCCTCGGGGTCAGCCCCAGCATTTT. Translating gives CASSKVAQEPRGQPQHF.

The V call is TRBV2, the J call TRBJ2-2; 8 nucleotides agree with TRBD1. The CDR3 covers 16 residues. Trimming removed 5 bases from V and 2 bases from J; junction bases left unmatched: 7. Germline V gene data show CDR1 as SNHLY and CDR2 as FYNNEI. The DNA of the CDR3 is TGTGCCAGCAGTTATGGACAGGGAGTAAACACCGGGGAGCTGTTTTTT. Encoded protein: CASSYGQGVNTGELFF. Full variable domain (outside the CDR3, taken from reference TRBV2 and TRBJ2-2): EPEVTQTPSHQVTQMGQEVILRCVPISNHLYFYWYRQILGQKVEFLVSFYNNEISEKSEIFDDQFSVERPDGSNFTLKIRSTKLEDSAMYFCASSYGQGVNTGELFFGEGSRLTVL.

V usage is TRBV15 and J usage is TRBJ2-1, with 9 positions matching TRBD2. With 0 bases clipped from V and 3 bases from J, the junction kept 6 bases outside the gene matches. This CDR3 has 17 amino acids. CDR1 is LNHNV and CDR2 is YYDKDF in the germline V gene (reference sequence). Here the CDR3 reads CATSRDRLAGLYNEQFF. The CDR3 bases are TGTGCCACCAGCAGAGATCGGCTAGCGGGGCTCTACAATGAGCAGTTCTTC.

The V gene is TRBV20-1, the J gene TRBJ2-1, with D possibly being TRBD2 (6 bases). The CDR3 spans 11 residues. Germline V gives CDR1 DFQATT, CDR2 SNEGSKA (reference sequence). V shed 5 bases and J shed 6 bases, with 8 bases lying between them. The CDR3 here is CSARTINEQFF. Here the CDR3 DNA reads TGCAGTGCTCGGACTATCAATGAGCAGTTCTTC.

This clone has only a few counts. As DNA, the CDR3 is TGCGCCAGCAGCCAAGATGAGGCGTGGCAGGGGGGGAGGAACACTGAAGCTTTCTTT. Protein: CASSQDEAWQGGRNTEAFF. The gene calls are TRBV4-1 and TRBJ1-1; TRBD1 matches 7 bases. Trimming removed 0 bases from V and 1 base from J; junction bases left unmatched: 14. Germline CDR1 and CDR2: MGHRA and YSYEKL. The CDR3 is 19 amino acids.

The V call is TRBV4-2, the J call TRBJ2-7; D may correspond to TRBD1 or TRBD2 (5 bases each). Germline V gene data show CDR1 as LGHNA and CDR2 as YNFKEQ. The V and J ends lost 4 bases and 7 bases respectively, with 14 bases between them. This CDR3 has 13 amino acids. The CDR3 nucleotides read TGTGCCAGCAGCCGAGTCGGGACCGAGGAGCAGTACTTC. It translates to CASSRVGTEEQYF.

This clone was counted only a few times. Other DNA sequences from this sample encode an identical CDR3 as well. This sequence joins TRBV29-1 and TRBJ1-2; D unresolved. Between the trimmed V and J ends, which lost 6 bases and 0 bases, there was a span of 5 bases. CDR1 and CDR2 (germline): SQVTM, ANQGSEA. This CDR3 is 11 amino acids long. The CDR3 sequence is CSVDANYGYTF. The CDR3 nucleotides are TGCAGCGTCGACGCTAACTATGGCTACACCTTC.

This chain connects TRBV7-9 to TRBJ2-5; 14 positions match TRBD2. The J segment lost 5 bases and the V segment lost 3 bases, leaving 8 bases of the junction unmatched. This CDR3 has 17 amino acids. CDR1 and CDR2 from the germline V gene are SEHNR and FQNEAQ (reference sequence). CDR3 nucleotide sequence: TGTGCCAGCAGCTTGCCGGGACTAGCGGGGGCACGGGAGACCCAGTACTTC. Translating it yields CASSLPGLAGARETQYF.

This clone was detected only a few times. The chain couples TRBV29-1 to TRBJ1-1; D ambiguous. The CDR3 is made up of 13 amino acids. Germline CDR1 SQVTM, CDR2 ANQGSEA. Trimming pared 4 bases from V and 0 bases from J, leaving 9 bases between. As DNA, the CDR3 is TGCAGCGTTGGAGGGTCCGTGAACACTGAAGCTTTCTTT. Its translation is CSVGGSVNTEAFF.

V usage is TRBV25-1 and J usage is TRBJ1-6; D perhaps matches TRBD1 (6 bases). The CDR3 contains 15 residues. Trimming shortened V by 2 bases and J by 10 bases, and 15 bases separated the two germline ends. Germline V gene data show CDR1 as MGHDK and CDR2 as SYGVNS. CDR3 sequence (DNA): TGTGCCAGCAGTGAAGGGGACATCGGAATATCACCCCTCCACTTT. It is translated as CASSEGDIGISPLHF.

V usage is TRBV28 and J usage is TRBJ2-1; TRBD1 might be the D (6 bases). Trimming took 8 bases from V and 7 from J, leaving 15 bases between them. Per germline, CDR1 MDHEN and CDR2 SYDVKM. The CDR3 spans 13 residues. CDR3 nucleotides: TGTGCCAGCCGTACTCCAGGGGAAAATGAGCAGTTCTTC. This codes for CASRTPGENEQFF.

The V gene is TRBV30, the J gene TRBJ2-2; unclear D gene. Trimming shortened V by 4 bases and J by 2 bases, and 8 bases separated the two germline ends. CDR1 GTSNPN and CDR2 SVGIG come from the germline V gene (reference sequence). This CDR3 is 13 amino acids long. For the CDR3, the DNA is TGTGCCTGGATGGGAAGCAACACCGGGGAGCTGTTTTTT. Translation: CAWMGSNTGELFF.

The chain is built from TRBV10-3 and TRBJ1-2; no reliable D call. The CDR3 spans 13 residues. Trimming shortened V by 0 bases and J by 8 bases, and 10 bases separated the two germline ends. Germline values: CDR1 ENHRY, CDR2 SYGVKD. As DNA, the CDR3 is TGTGCCATCAGTGAGTCGGCGGCTCGGGGCTACACCTTC. It translates to CAISESAARGYTF.

The J gene is TRBJ2-6, the V gene TRBV18; the match to TRBD1 covers 9 bases. Trimming removed 4 bases from V and 4 bases from J; junction bases left unmatched: 5. CDR1 is KGHSH and CDR2 is LQKENI in the germline V gene. The CDR3 extends over 16 amino acids. The DNA of the CDR3 is TGTGCCAGCTCACTGAACAGGGGGCGCGGGGCCAACGTCCTGACTTTC. Translation gives CASSLNRGRGANVLTF.

J is TRBJ1-4 and V is TRBV30; D uncertain. Germline CDR1 is GTSNPN and CDR2 is SVGIG (reference sequence). V lost 1 base, J lost 3 bases, and 6 bases lay in between. The CDR3 loop spans 13 amino acids. The CDR3 sequence is CAWSARANEKLFF. The CDR3, as DNA: TGTGCCTGGAGTGCCCGGGCTAATGAAAAACTGTTTTTT.

The chain has TRBV30 and TRBJ2-7; 9 bases are a match to TRBD1. The V segment lost 3 bases and the J segment 1 base; nucleotides outside the gene matches: 4. This CDR3 is built from 14 residues. Germline V gene data show CDR1 as GTSNPN and CDR2 as SVGIG (reference sequence). In DNA, the CDR3 is TGTGCCTGGAGAACAGGGGGCAAGTCCTACGAGCAGTACTTC. Translated: CAWRTGGKSYEQYF.

In DNA form, the CDR3 reads TGTGCCAGCTGGGGGTCTAGGTCTGACTATGGCTACACCTTC. This encodes CASWGSRSDYGYTF. The V and J genes are TRBV6-5 and TRBJ1-2, with D possibly TRBD1 on 5 matching bases. There are 14 residues in the CDR3. The germline CDR1 and CDR2 sequences are MNHEY and SVGAGI. The V gene lost 8 bases and the J gene lost 3 bases, with 16 bases spanning the gap.

This clone came up a few times. The rearrangement links TRBV7-2 to TRBJ2-7; the match to TRBD2 covers 12 bases. The CDR3 contains 19 residues. Trimming removed 1 base from V and 8 bases from J; junction bases left unmatched: 18. Germline-derived CDR1 and CDR2 are SGHTA and FQGNSA. CDR3 sequence reads: CASSLGRTSGERSFQKQYF. CDR3 nucleotides: TGTGCCAGCAGCTTAGGGAGGACTAGCGGGGAACGGAGCTTCCAGAAGCAGTACTTC.

The chain carries TRBV29-1 and TRBJ2-6; the D is unclear. The CDR3 covers 13 residues. The germline gives CDR1 SQVTM, CDR2 ANQGSEA. Trimming cost V 5 bases and J 1 base, with 6 bases left between them. The CDR3 loop is CSVKLSGANVLTF. CDR3 nucleotide sequence: TGCAGCGTTAAGCTTTCTGGGGCCAACGTCCTGACTTTC.

This clone was recorded a few times. The V call is TRBV9, the J call TRBJ2-6; no clear D gene. Between the trimmed V and J ends, which lost 4 bases and 4 bases, there was a span of 9 bases. The CDR3 is 14 amino acids. Germline loops: CDR1 SGDLS, CDR2 YYNGEE. The CDR3 loop is CASSRVGGANVLTF. CDR3 sequence (DNA): TGTGCCAGCAGCCGGGTGGGAGGGGCCAACGTCCTGACTTTC.

This clone was detected a few times. The J gene is TRBJ1-3, the V gene TRBV7-2, with D tentatively TRBD1 (5 bases). V was clipped by 2 bases and J by 0 bases, with 14 bases between them. Per the germline V gene, CDR1 is SGHTA and CDR2 is FQGNSA. The CDR3 contains 17 residues. CDR3 in DNA: TGTGCCAGCAGCTTAAGTCCGGGGACCGTCTCTGGAAACACCATATATTTT. This codes for CASSLSPGTVSGNTIYF.